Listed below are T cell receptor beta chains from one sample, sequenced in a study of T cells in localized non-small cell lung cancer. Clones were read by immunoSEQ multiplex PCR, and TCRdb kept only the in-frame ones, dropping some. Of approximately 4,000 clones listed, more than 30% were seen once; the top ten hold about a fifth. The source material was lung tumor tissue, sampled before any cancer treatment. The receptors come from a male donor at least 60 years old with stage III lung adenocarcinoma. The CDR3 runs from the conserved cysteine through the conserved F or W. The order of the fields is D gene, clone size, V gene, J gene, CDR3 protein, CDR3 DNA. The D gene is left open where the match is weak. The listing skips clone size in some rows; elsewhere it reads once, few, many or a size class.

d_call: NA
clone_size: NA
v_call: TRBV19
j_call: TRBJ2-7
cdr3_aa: CASSKVRGTEGEQYF
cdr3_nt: TGTGCCAGTAGTAAGGTTCGGGGGACAGAGGGCGAGCAGTACTTC

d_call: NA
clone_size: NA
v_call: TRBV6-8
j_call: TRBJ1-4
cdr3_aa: CASCRDDEKLFF
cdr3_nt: TGTGCCAGCTGCAGGGATGATGAAAAACTGTTTTTT

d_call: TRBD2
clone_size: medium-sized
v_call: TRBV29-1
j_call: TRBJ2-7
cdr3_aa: CSVVGGSHEQYF
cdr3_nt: TGCAGCGTTGTGGGGGGGAGCCACGAGCAGTACTTC

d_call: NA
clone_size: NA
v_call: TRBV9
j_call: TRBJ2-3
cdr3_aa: CASSATGSTDTQYF
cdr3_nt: TGTGCCAGCAGCGCGACAGGTAGCACAGATACGCAGTATTTT

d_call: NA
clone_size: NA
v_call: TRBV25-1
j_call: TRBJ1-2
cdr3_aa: CASSEGGRYGYTF
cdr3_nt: TGTGCCAGCAGTGAGGGGGGCAGGTATGGCTACACCTTC

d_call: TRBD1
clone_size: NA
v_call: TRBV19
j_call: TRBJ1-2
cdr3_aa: CASNSDRVPLYGYTF
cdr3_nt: TGTGCCAGTAATTCGGACAGGGTTCCTCTCTATGGCTACACCTTC

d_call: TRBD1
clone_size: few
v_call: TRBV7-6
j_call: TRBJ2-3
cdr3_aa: CASSLGTSGGDTQYF
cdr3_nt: TGTGCCAGCAGCTTGGGAACTTCAGGGGGCGATACGCAGTATTTT

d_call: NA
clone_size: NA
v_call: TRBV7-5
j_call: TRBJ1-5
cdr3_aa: CASSLEGPPYSNQPQHF
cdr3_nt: TGTGCCAGCAGCTTAGAGGGTCCACCTTATAGCAATCAGCCCCAGCATTTT

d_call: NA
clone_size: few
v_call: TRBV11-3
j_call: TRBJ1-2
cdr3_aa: CASSQAGFGVYGYTF
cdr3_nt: TGTGCCAGCAGCCAGGCGGGCTTTGGGGTCTATGGCTACACCTTC

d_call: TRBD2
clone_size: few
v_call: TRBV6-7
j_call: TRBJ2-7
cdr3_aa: CASSYKGLVSEQYF
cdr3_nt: TGTGCCAGCAGTTACAAGGGACTAGTTAGCGAGCAGTACTTC

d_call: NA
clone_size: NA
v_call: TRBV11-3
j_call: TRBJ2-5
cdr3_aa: CASSPRLIQETQYF
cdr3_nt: TGTGCCAGCAGCCCAAGACTCATCCAAGAGACCCAGTACTTC

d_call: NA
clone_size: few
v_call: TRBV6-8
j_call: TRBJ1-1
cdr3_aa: CASSWEGTEAFF
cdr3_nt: TGTGCCAGCAGTTGGGAGGGAACTGAAGCTTTCTTT

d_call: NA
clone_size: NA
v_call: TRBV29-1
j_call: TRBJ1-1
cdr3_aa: CSVTDMGTMNTEAFF
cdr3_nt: TGCAGCGTCACAGATATGGGGACCATGAACACTGAAGCTTTCTTT

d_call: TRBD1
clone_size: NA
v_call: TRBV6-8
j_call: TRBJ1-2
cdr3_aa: CASTGQGLGYTF
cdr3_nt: TGTGCCAGCACGGGACAGGGTCTTGGCTACACCTTC

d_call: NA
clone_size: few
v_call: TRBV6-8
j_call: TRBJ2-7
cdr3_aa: CASSYHRDPLYEQYF
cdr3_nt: TGTGCCAGCAGTTACCACCGGGACCCCCTCTACGAGCAGTACTTC

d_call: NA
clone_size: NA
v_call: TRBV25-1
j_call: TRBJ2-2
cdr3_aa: CASSPQGTGELFF
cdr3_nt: TGTGCCAGCAGCCCCCAGGGGACCGGGGAGCTGTTTTTT

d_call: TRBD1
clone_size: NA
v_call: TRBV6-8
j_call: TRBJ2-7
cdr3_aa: CASSLDRGPYEQYF
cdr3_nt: TGTGCCAGCAGTTTGGACAGGGGGCCATACGAGCAGTACTTC

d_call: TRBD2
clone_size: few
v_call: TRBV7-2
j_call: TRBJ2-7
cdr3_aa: CASSFSGGSYEQYF
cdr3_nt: TGTGCCAGCAGCTTTAGCGGGGGGTCCTACGAGCAGTACTTC

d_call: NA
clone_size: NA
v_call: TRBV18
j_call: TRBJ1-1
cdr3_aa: CASSPTAFQNTEAFF
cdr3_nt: TGTGCCAGCTCACCCACAGCTTTCCAGAACACTGAAGCTTTCTTT

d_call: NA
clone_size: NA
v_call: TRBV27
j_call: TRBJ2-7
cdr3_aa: CASSLFLGNEQYF
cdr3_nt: TGTGCCAGCAGTTTATTTCTAGGGAACGAGCAGTACTTC

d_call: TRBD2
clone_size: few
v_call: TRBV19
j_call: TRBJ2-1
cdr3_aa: CASSTETSRGYNEQFF
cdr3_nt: TGTGCCAGTAGTACCGAGACTAGCCGCGGCTACAATGAGCAGTTCTTC

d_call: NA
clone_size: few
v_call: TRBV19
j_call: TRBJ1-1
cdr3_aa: CASSIAWEGEAFF
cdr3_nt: TGTGCCAGTAGTATAGCCTGGGAGGGGGAAGCTTTCTTT

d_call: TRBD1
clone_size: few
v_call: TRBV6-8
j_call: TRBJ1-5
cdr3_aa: CAIQGQGNQPQHF
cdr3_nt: TGTGCCATCCAGGGACAGGGCAATCAGCCCCAGCATTTT

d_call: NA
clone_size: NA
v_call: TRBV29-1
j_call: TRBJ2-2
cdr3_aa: CSVATTANTGELFF
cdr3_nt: TGCAGCGTTGCAACTACGGCGAACACCGGGGAGCTGTTTTTT

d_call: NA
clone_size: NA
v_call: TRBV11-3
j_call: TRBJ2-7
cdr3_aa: CASSPHRDTWVEYF
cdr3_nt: TGTGCCAGCAGCCCTCACCGGGACACCTGGGTGGAGTACTTC

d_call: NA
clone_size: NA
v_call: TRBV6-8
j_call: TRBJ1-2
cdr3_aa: CASSYSDFTGDFNYGYTF
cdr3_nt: TGTGCCAGCAGTTACTCGGACTTCACAGGAGACTTTAACTATGGCTACACCTTC

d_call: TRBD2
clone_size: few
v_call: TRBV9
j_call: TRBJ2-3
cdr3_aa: CASSVATIAGGPSVTDTQYF
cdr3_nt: TGTGCCAGCAGCGTAGCTACGATAGCGGGGGGGCCCTCGGTGACAGATACGCAGTATTTT

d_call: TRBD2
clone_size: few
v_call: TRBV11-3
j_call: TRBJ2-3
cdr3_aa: CASSNPGGLTDTQYF
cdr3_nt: TGTGCCAGCAGTAATCCGGGGGGGCTCACAGATACGCAGTATTTT

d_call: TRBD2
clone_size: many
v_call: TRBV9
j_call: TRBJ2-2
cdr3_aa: CASSLLSGGRTGELFF
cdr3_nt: TGTGCCAGCAGCCTCCTTAGCGGGGGGCGTACCGGGGAGCTGTTTTTT

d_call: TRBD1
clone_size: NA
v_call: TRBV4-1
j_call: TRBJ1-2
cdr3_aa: CASSQGGGLNYGYTF
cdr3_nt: TGCGCCAGCAGCCAAGGAGGGGGCCTTAACTATGGCTACACCTTC

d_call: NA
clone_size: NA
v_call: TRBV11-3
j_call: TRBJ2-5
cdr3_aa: CASSSAGLGGETQYF
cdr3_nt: TGTGCCAGCAGCTCCGCGGGACTCGGTGGAGAGACCCAGTACTTC

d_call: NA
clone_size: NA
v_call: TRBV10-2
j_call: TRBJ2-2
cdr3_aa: CASSGNSDVTGELFF
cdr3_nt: TGCGCCAGCAGTGGTAATAGCGACGTCACCGGGGAGCTGTTTTTT

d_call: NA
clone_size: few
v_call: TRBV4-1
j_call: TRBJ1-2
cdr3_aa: CASSQDRLVDYGYTF
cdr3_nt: TGCGCCAGCAGCCAAGATAGACTAGTGGACTATGGCTACACCTTC

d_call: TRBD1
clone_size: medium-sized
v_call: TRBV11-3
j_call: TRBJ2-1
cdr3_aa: CASGTLDRGHEQFF
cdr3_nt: TGTGCCAGCGGGACATTAGACAGGGGGCATGAGCAGTTCTTC

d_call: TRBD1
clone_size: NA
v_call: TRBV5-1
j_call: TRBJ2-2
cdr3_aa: CASSLTATGGFTGELFF
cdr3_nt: TGCGCCAGCAGCTTAACAGCGACAGGGGGCTTCACCGGGGAGCTGTTTTTT

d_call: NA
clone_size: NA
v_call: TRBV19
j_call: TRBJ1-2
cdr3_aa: CASNALGGQLSGPDTF
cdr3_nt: TGTGCCAGTAACGCCCTAGGGGGGCAACTCTCGGGTCCTGACACCTTC

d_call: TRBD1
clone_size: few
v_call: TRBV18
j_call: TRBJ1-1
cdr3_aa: CASSPRTPGQGFSEAFF
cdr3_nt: TGTGCCAGCTCACCACGGACCCCGGGACAGGGTTTCTCTGAAGCTTTCTTT

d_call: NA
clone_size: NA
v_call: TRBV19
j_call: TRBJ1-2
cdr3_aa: CASSSQAGSYGYTF
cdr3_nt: TGTGCCAGTAGTAGTCAGGCTGGGAGCTATGGCTACACCTTC

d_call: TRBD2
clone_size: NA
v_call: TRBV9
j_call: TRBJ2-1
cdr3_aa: CASSASPWGGGENEQFF
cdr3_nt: TGTGCCAGCAGCGCATCCCCCTGGGGCGGGGGGGAGAATGAGCAGTTCTTC

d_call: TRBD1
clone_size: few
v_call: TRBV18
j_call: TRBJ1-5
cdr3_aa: CASSVDREGQPQHF
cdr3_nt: TGTGCCAGCTCAGTGGACAGGGAGGGTCAGCCCCAGCATTTT

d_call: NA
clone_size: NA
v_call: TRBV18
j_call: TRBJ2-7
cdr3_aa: CASSGPGQANSYEQYF
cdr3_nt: TGTGCCAGCTCAGGCCCGGGCCAGGCCAATTCCTACGAGCAGTACTTC

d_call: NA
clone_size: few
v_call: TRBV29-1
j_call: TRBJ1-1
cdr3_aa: CSVERQENTEAFF
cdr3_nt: TGCAGCGTTGAACGACAGGAGAACACTGAAGCTTTCTTT

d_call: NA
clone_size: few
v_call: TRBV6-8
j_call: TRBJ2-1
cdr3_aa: CASGGYRIGEQFF
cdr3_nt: TGTGCCAGCGGGGGTTACAGGATCGGTGAGCAGTTCTTC

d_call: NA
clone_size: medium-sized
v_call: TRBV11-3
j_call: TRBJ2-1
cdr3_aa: CASSLRGESSYNEQFF
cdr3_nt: TGTGCCAGCAGCTTACGTGGGGAGAGCTCCTACAATGAGCAGTTCTTC

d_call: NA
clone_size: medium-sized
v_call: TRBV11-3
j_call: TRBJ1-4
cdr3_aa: CASSLGFGGVAEKLFF
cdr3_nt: TGTGCCAGCAGCTTGGGTTTTGGGGGTGTCGCTGAAAAACTGTTTTTT

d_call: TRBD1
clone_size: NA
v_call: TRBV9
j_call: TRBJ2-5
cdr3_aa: CASTEGTGVKETQYF
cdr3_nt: TGTGCCAGCACCGAGGGCACAGGGGTAAAAGAGACCCAGTACTTC

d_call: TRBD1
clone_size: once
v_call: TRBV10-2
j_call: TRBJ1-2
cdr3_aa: CASSGDREAKDYGYTF
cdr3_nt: TGCGCCAGCAGTGGGGACAGGGAGGCTAAAGACTATGGCTACACCTTC

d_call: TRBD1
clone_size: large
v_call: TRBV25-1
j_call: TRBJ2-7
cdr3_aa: CASSDLYRGEQYF
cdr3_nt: TGTGCCAGCAGTGACCTTTACAGGGGCGAGCAGTACTTC

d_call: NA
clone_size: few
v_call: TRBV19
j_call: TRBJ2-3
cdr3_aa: CASSTGHWTDTQYF
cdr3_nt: TGTGCCAGTAGCACGGGGCATTGGACAGATACGCAGTATTTT

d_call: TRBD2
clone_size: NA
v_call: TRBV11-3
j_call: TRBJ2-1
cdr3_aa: CASSPTAGAYNEQFF
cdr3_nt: TGTGCCAGCAGCCCCACGGCGGGGGCCTACAATGAGCAGTTCTTC

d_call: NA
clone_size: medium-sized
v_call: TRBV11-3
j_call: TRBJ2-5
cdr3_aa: CASSLFVGGAGETQYF
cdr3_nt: TGTGCCAGCAGCCTCTTTGTTGGGGGAGCGGGAGAGACCCAGTACTTC

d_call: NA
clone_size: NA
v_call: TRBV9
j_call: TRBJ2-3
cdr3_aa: CASSEGGGTDTQYF
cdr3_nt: TGTGCCAGCAGTGAAGGAGGGGGCACAGATACGCAGTATTTT

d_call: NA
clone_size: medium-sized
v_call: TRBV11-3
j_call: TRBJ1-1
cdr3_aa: CASSLGSLWGEAFF
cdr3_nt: TGTGCCAGCAGCTTAGGCTCTCTTTGGGGTGAAGCTTTCTTT

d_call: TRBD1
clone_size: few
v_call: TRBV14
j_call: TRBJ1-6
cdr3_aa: CARSLPGTGLSPLHF
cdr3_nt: TGTGCCAGATCACTTCCGGGGACAGGATTGTCACCCCTCCACTTT

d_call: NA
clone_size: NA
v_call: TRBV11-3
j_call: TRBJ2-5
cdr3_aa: CASSNAQGYRQETQYF
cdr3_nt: TGTGCCAGCAGCAACGCACAGGGATACCGACAAGAGACCCAGTACTTC

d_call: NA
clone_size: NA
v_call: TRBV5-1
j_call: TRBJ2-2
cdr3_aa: CASTTQSGTGELFF
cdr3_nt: TGCGCCAGCACCACCCAAAGTGGCACCGGGGAGCTGTTTTTT

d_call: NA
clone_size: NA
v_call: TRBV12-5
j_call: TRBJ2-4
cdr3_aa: CASSDSSNIQYF
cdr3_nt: TGTGCCAGTTCGGACAGCTCAAACATTCAGTACTTC

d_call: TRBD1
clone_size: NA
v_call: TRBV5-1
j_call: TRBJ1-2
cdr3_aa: CASSLGDRTGSAGYTF
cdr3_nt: TGCGCCAGCAGCTTGGGAGACAGGACAGGGTCTGCTGGCTACACCTTC

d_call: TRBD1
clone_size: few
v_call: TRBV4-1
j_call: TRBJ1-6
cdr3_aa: CASSREVSGTGGSPLHF
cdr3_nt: TGCGCCAGCAGCCGCGAGGTGTCCGGGACAGGGGGCTCACCCCTCCACTTT